The 27 T cell receptor beta chains presented below share a single source sample, sequenced in a study of CD8+ T cells in alopecia areata. cDNA prepared by RNA extraction and subsequent reverse transcription served as the template for sequencing. The assay was immunoSEQ multiplex PCR, and TCRdb's table has in-frame clones only and misses some. The repertoire holds roughly 200,000 clones, with 40% to 45% as singletons. This sample's treatment: oral pan-JAK inhibitor, 5-10 mg twice daily. The material sequenced was CD4+ T cells sorted from blood, taken around week 37, from a patient treated with tofacitinib. Receptor source: a human donor with alopecia areata.

V usage is TRBV18 and J usage is TRBJ2-1; D is perhaps TRBD1 or TRBD2 (5 bases each). This CDR3 is built from 15 residues. CDR1 KGHSH and CDR2 LQKENI come from the germline V gene. V was cut by 6 bases and J by 5 bases, with 17 bases left in between. DNA for the CDR3: TGTGCCAGCTCCCTCCGCCGGGACGGACACAATGAGCAGTTCTTC. This sequence encodes CASSLRRDGHNEQFF. The whole variable domain, filled in from reference TRBV18 and TRBJ2-1, reads NAGVMQNPRHLVRRRGQEARLRCSPMKGHSHVYWYRQLPEEGLKFMVYLQKENIIDESGMPKERFSAEFPKEGPSILRIQQVVRGDSAAYFCASSLRRDGHNEQFFGPGTRLTVL.

In this sample, this clone turned up a few times. J is TRBJ2-2 and V is TRBV7-9, with 7 bases lining up with TRBD2. V trimming: 2 bases; J trimming: 5 bases; junction bases outside the gene matches: 11. The CDR3 totals 17 residues. CDR1 and CDR2 from the germline V gene are SEHNR and FQNEAQ (reference sequence). The CDR3 DNA reads as TGTGCCAGCAGCTTATCAGGGATGGCGGGAGATACCGGGGAGCTGTTTTTT. Translated: CASSLSGMAGDTGELFF.

V is TRBV27 and J is TRBJ1-1; 7 nucleotides agree with TRBD1. Germline CDR1 and CDR2: MNHEY and SMNVEV (reference sequence). The CDR3 loop spans 15 amino acids. Germline trimming cut 6 bases from V and 0 bases from J; bases unmatched to any gene: 7. The CDR3 coding sequence is TGTGCCAGCAGCGGAGACAGGGCTATGAACACTGAAGCTTTCTTT. Translated, it gives CASSGDRAMNTEAFF.

This clone occurred a few times. The V call is TRBV4-1, the J call TRBJ1-4; no firm D call. Between the trimmed V and J ends, which lost 1 base and 7 bases, there was a span of 13 bases. The CDR3 consists of 15 residues. Germline lookup yields CDR1 MGHRA and CDR2 YSYEKL. CDR3 coding DNA: TGCGCCAGCAGCCAAGGGGAACGGGGAGGTGAAAAACTGTTTTTT. This gives the protein CASSQGERGGEKLFF.

This clone was detected a few times. V usage is TRBV19 and J usage is TRBJ2-2, with D unclear. The germline V gene has CDR1 LNHDA and CDR2 SQIVND (reference sequence). Deletions cut 8 bases from V and 6 bases from J, with 13 bases between. The CDR3 has 13 amino acids. The CDR3 coding sequence is TGTGCCAGTCGAAATTTAGGATCCGGGGAGCTGTTTTTT. Translating gives CASRNLGSGELFF.

The chain has TRBV4-1 and TRBJ1-4; unclear D gene. The CDR3 consists of 13 residues. The V end was cut by 1 base, the J end by 10 bases, with 10 bases between. Germline CDR1 reads MGHRA; CDR2 reads YSYEKL. The CDR3, as DNA: TGCGCCAGCAGCCAAGTCACCTTGGGAAAACTGTTTTTT. Translated, it gives CASSQVTLGKLFF.

The chain is built from TRBV6-5 and TRBJ2-5, with 8 bases aligning to TRBD1. Germline V lookup: CDR1 MNHEY, CDR2 SVGAGI. This CDR3 has 14 residues. V lost 4 bases and J lost 6; bases outside the gene matches: 7. The CDR3 DNA is TGTGCCAGCAGTTCGTTCAGGGGGCCAAAGACCCAGTACTTC. It specifies CASSSFRGPKTQYF.

Written as DNA, the CDR3 is TGTGCCTGGAGTGTAAATAGCGGAACCTACGAGCAGTACTTC. Translation: CAWSVNSGTYEQYF. The V and J genes are TRBV30 and TRBJ2-7; D is possibly TRBD2 (6 bases). Germline V CDR1 and CDR2: GTSNPN, SVGIG (reference sequence). With 0 bases removed from V and 2 bases from J, the gap between germline ends came to 11 bases. The CDR3 loop spans 14 amino acids.

The CDR3 region has the DNA TGTGCCAGCGCTTCCGGGACAGGGTCCTACGAGCAGTACTTC. Translated: CASASGTGSYEQYF. The chain joins TRBV2 to TRBJ2-7; 9 bases agree with TRBD1. The length of the CDR3 is 14 residues. The germline V gene has CDR1 SNHLY and CDR2 FYNNEI. The junction had 6 bases not matched to a gene; V was cut back by 8 bases and J by 1 base.

The V and J genes are TRBV29-1 and TRBJ1-3; unclear D gene. Trimming cost V 7 bases and J 0 bases, with 13 bases left between them. Germline V lookup: CDR1 SQVTM, CDR2 ANQGSEA. The CDR3 is made up of 14 amino acids. As DNA, the CDR3 is TGCAGCGGGGCGTCGGGGTCCTCTGGAAACACCATATATTTT. Translated, it gives CSGASGSSGNTIYF. The full variable domain, in which reference TRBV29-1 and TRBJ1-3 provide the parts outside the CDR3, is SAVISQKPSRDICQRGTSLTIQCQVDSQVTMMFWYRQQPGQSLTLIATANQGSEATYESGFVIDKFPISRPNLTFSTLTVSNMSPEDSSIYLCSGASGSSGNTIYFGEGSWLTVV.

The gene calls are TRBV5-1 and TRBJ1-2; TRBD1 matches 7 bases. This CDR3 region has 14 residues. J gave up 0 bases and V 5 bases, and 4 bases lay outside the gene matches. From germline, CDR1 is SGHRS and CDR2 YFSETQ. Here the CDR3 DNA reads TGCGCCAGCAGTACGGACAGGACTAACTATGGCTACACCTTC. Amino acid sequence: CASSTDRTNYGYTF.

The V call is TRBV30, the J call TRBJ2-7, with D possibly called TRBD1 or TRBD2 (5 bases each). CDR1 is GTSNPN, CDR2 SVGIG, per germline (reference sequence). The CDR3 extends over 19 amino acids. V lost 0 bases to trimming and J lost 0 bases, with 24 bases between them. The CDR3 region is CAWSVNGFRGGASSYEQYF. The DNA for the CDR3 is TGTGCCTGGAGTGTAAACGGGTTTCGGGGCGGAGCTAGCTCCTACGAGCAGTACTTC. Supplemented by reference TRBV30 and TRBJ2-7, the full variable domain reads SQTIHQWPATLVQPVGSPLSLECTVEGTSNPNLYWYRQAAGRGLQLLFYSVGIGQISSEVPQNLSASRPQDRQFILSSKKLLLSDSGFYLCAWSVNGFRGGASSYEQYFGPGTRLTVT.

The CDR3 DNA reads TGTGCCAGCACCCTGAACCAGGACATTCAGTACTTC. Its protein product is CASTLNQDIQYF. The rearrangement uses TRBV7-9 and TRBJ2-4, with D uncertain. This CDR3 comprises 12 residues. In germline, CDR1 is SEHNR, CDR2 FQNEAQ (reference sequence). The V and J ends lost 7 bases and 8 bases respectively, with 12 bases between them.

This clone was counted between two and nine times. The rearrangement joins TRBV19 to TRBJ2-2, with TRBD2 identical over 7 bases. Trimming cost V 5 bases and J 0 bases; bases outside gene matches: 3. This CDR3 has 15 residues. Germline lookup yields CDR1 LNHDA and CDR2 SQIVND (reference sequence). The CDR3 here is CASSRLAANTGELFF. The CDR3 coding sequence is TGTGCCAGTAGTCGGCTAGCGGCGAACACCGGGGAGCTGTTTTTT.

The gene calls are TRBV29-1 and TRBJ2-2; TRBD2 matches at 9 bases. This CDR3 contains 14 residues. Germline CDR1 is SQVTM and CDR2 is ANQGSEA. V lost 6 bases, J lost 4 bases, and 6 bases stayed unmatched. The CDR3 is CSVQTSGGTGELFF. As DNA, the CDR3 is TGCAGCGTCCAGACTAGCGGAGGCACCGGGGAGCTGTTTTTT.

Note on this clone: A read error may produce the germline difference seen at one junction end. This CDR3 is also generated by other DNA sequences in the sample. The chain links TRBV28 to TRBJ2-3; 7 nucleotides align to TRBD2. CDR1 and CDR2 from the germline V gene are MDHEN and SYDVKM. CDR3 size: 14 residues. Written as DNA, the CDR3 is TGTGCCAGCAGTCCTAGCGGAAGCACAGATACGCAGTACTTT. Residues: CASSPSGSTDTQYF. Using reference TRBV28 and TRBJ2-3 for the parts outside the CDR3, the full variable domain is DVKVTQSSRYLVKRTGEKVFLECVQDMDHENMFWYRQDPGLGLRLIYFSYDVKMKEKGDIPEGYSVSREKKERFSLILESASTNQTSMYLCASSPSGSTDTQYFGPGTRLTVL.

This clone turned up a few times. The J gene is TRBJ2-7, the V gene TRBV7-2, with no clear D. V was trimmed by 4 bases and J by 4 bases, leaving 8 bases between them. The CDR3 totals 12 residues. CDR1 is SGHTA and CDR2 is FQGNSA in the germline V gene. The CDR3 DNA reads TGTGCCAGCAGCTCTAATCTATACGAGCAGTACTTC. Encoded protein: CASSSNLYEQYF.

The J gene is TRBJ2-6, the V gene TRBV5-1, with no clear D. Per the germline V gene, CDR1 is SGHRS and CDR2 is YFSETQ. The V and J ends lost 0 bases and 4 bases respectively, with 14 bases between them. The CDR3 has 17 amino acids. This CDR3 is CASSLAPGGRGANVLTF. The CDR3 coding sequence is TGCGCCAGCAGCTTGGCGCCAGGCGGCCGAGGGGCCAACGTCCTGACTTTC.

This chain connects TRBV7-8 to TRBJ1-4; D perhaps matches TRBD1 (6 bases). The CDR3 spans 14 residues. From germline, CDR1 is SGHVS and CDR2 FQNEAQ. Trimming cost V 1 base and J 7 bases, with 10 bases left between them. For the CDR3, the DNA is TGTGCCAGCAGCTTAGGGGGGCATGGTGAAAAACTGTTTTTT. The encoded protein is CASSLGGHGEKLFF.

The chain uses TRBV2 and TRBJ2-5; 7 bases are shared with TRBD1. V was pared by 8 bases and J by 4 bases, with 13 bases of the junction left unmatched. Germline V lookup: CDR1 SNHLY, CDR2 FYNNEI. There are 15 residues in the CDR3. The CDR3 protein is CASSVHRGAGETQYF. The CDR3 nucleotides are TGTGCCAGCTCGGTACACAGGGGCGCGGGAGAGACCCAGTACTTC.

The V call is TRBV7-9, the J call TRBJ2-7; 10 bases line up with TRBD1. With 6 bases clipped from V and 6 bases from J, the junction kept 11 bases outside the gene matches. Germline values: CDR1 SEHNR, CDR2 FQNEAQ (reference sequence). CDR3 length equals 15 residues. CDR3 residues: CASSLPGQGMSEQYF. In DNA form, the CDR3 reads TGTGCCAGCAGTCTGCCGGGACAGGGGATGAGCGAGCAGTACTTC.

This clone came up once. The gene calls are TRBV6-6 and TRBJ2-1, with a weak D call TRBD1 (6 bases). The CDR3 totals 15 residues. Trimming stripped 5 bases from V and 1 base from J, with 12 bases between. In germline, CDR1 is MNHNY, CDR2 SVGAGI (reference sequence). The CDR3 coding sequence is TGTGCCAGCAGTCAACAGGGAAGTTCCTACAATGAGCAGTTCTTC. Protein sequence: CASSQQGSSYNEQFF.

The CDR3 bases are TGTGCCAGCAGCACCAGGGGCAATCAGCCCCAGCATTTT. This translates into CASSTRGNQPQHF. The rearrangement joins TRBV7-2 to TRBJ1-5; tentative D call: TRBD1 (5 bases). V was trimmed by 5 bases and J by 2 bases, leaving 7 bases between them. From germline, CDR1 is SGHTA and CDR2 FQGNSA. This CDR3 has 13 amino acids.

V usage is TRBV5-1 and J usage is TRBJ2-1; a weak D match, TRBD2 (5 bases). The CDR3 covers 15 residues. In germline, CDR1 is SGHRS, CDR2 YFSETQ. With 0 bases removed from V and 0 bases from J, the gap between germline ends came to 7 bases. CDR3 in amino acids: CASSLESGSYNEQFF. Here the CDR3 DNA reads TGCGCCAGCAGCTTGGAGAGCGGCTCCTACAATGAGCAGTTCTTC.

The chain joins TRBV4-1 to TRBJ2-7; D is unclear. Germline lookup yields CDR1 MGHRA and CDR2 YSYEKL. V was pared by 4 bases and J by 7 bases, with 26 bases between. CDR3 length equals 17 residues. In DNA, the CDR3 is TGCGCCAGCAGCCCAGAAACAGCGACAAACCGTCCCCGGGAGCAGTACTTC. Amino acid sequence: CASSPETATNRPREQYF.

Only a few counts were recorded for this clone. The identical CDR3 is also encoded by other nucleotide sequences in the sample. The chain is built from TRBV7-3 and TRBJ1-1; D not certain. CDR1 is SGHTA, CDR2 FQGTGA, per germline. CDR3 length: 14 residues. The V end lost 0 bases, the J end lost 4 bases, and 9 bases lay between the germline ends. DNA for the CDR3: TGTGCCAGCAGCTTAACCAGAGGTGGCACTGAAGCTTTCTTT. Translated, it gives CASSLTRGGTEAFF.

This clone has a handful of counts. This rearrangement joins TRBV5-1 to TRBJ2-7; 8 bases line up with TRBD1. The CDR3 has 13 residues. The V gene's germline CDR1 is SGHRS and CDR2 YFSETQ. Unmatched junction bases numbered 6, after V lost 3 bases and J lost 7 bases. The CDR3 protein is CASSSLQGGEQYF. CDR3 DNA: TGCGCCAGCAGCTCCCTACAGGGGGGTGAGCAGTACTTC.